The 24 T cell receptor beta chains below all came from one sample that was sequenced in a study of CDR3 diversity in severe acne. TCRdb recomputed calls from the PCR reads with MiXCR, one row per CDR3 protein. The top ten hold roughly an eighth of the sample, which has fewer than 100,000 distinct CDR3 sequences, 45% to 55% seen once. Sequencing was performed on blood. These receptors came from a male donor in good health, without acne.

This clonotype was seen repeatedly, ten times or more. The rearrangement links TRBV7-9 to TRBJ1-2, with D tentatively TRBD1 (6 bases). Germline assignment: CDR1 SEHNR and CDR2 FQNEAQ (reference sequence). CDR3 length: 14 amino acids. The germline V and J ends were trimmed by 1 base and 6 bases, with 12 bases remaining between them. Written as DNA, the CDR3 is TGTGCCAGCAGCTTAGACCAGGGGCGTAATGGCTACACCTTC. This gives the protein CASSLDQGRNGYTF.

V gene TRBV11-2 combines with J gene TRBJ2-6, with TRBD2 identical over 9 bases. The germline V gene encodes CDR1 SGHAT and CDR2 FQNNGV. Trimming took 5 bases from V and 6 from J; bases not matched to a gene: 2. The CDR3 is 14 amino acids. CDR3 DNA: TGTGCCAGCAGCCAGGGACTAGCGGCCAACGTCCTGACTTTC. Protein product: CASSQGLAANVLTF.

This chain uses TRBV7-3 with TRBJ1-6; no reliable D call. Germline V CDR1 and CDR2: SGHTA, FQGTGA. CDR3 length: 14 residues. Between the trimmed V and J ends, which lost 2 bases and 6 bases, there was a span of 8 bases. CDR3 sequence reads: CASSLSVINSPLHF. The CDR3 DNA is TGTGCCAGCAGCTTATCAGTGATTAATTCACCCCTCCACTTT.

The rearrangement links TRBV7-3 to TRBJ2-5; D remains unclear. This CDR3 is 12 amino acids long. Trimming stripped 10 bases from V and 0 bases from J, with 9 bases between. Germline lookup yields CDR1 SGHTA and CDR2 FQGTGA. Written as DNA, the CDR3 is TGTGCCACCTCACACAACCAAGAGACCCAGTACTTC. This sequence encodes CATSHNQETQYF.

This clonotype has ten or more counts. The chain links TRBV19 to TRBJ1-1; 9 bases are shared with TRBD1. This CDR3 has 16 amino acids. From germline, CDR1 is LNHDA and CDR2 SQIVND (reference sequence). The junction had 12 bases not matched to a gene; V was cut back by 6 bases and J by 4 bases. The CDR3 region has the DNA TGTGCCAGTAGCCCGATACAGGGGGCGGTGTTCACTGAAGCTTTCTTT. This codes for CASSPIQGAVFTEAFF.

The chain employs TRBV19 and TRBJ1-6, with a possible D match to TRBD1 (6 bases). Trimming removed 9 bases from V and 5 bases from J, with 17 bases in between. Germline values: CDR1 LNHDA, CDR2 SQIVND (reference sequence). The CDR3 length is 15 residues. This CDR3 reads CASNDRQADNSPLHF. The DNA of the CDR3 is TGTGCCAGCAACGACCGACAGGCTGATAATTCACCCCTCCACTTT.

This clonotype was observed a handful of times. The chain combines TRBV11-2 with TRBJ2-7, with D maybe TRBD2 (6 bases). The length of the CDR3 is 15 residues. Germline V gives CDR1 SGHAT, CDR2 FQNNGV. V lost 3 bases to trimming and J lost 2 bases, with 14 bases between them. CDR3 loop: CASSFRLGGAYEQYF. The CDR3 DNA reads as TGTGCCAGCAGCTTTCGTTTGGGGGGAGCCTACGAGCAGTACTTC.

The rearrangement links TRBV20-1 to TRBJ2-7; no clear D gene. The germline V gene has CDR1 DFQATT and CDR2 SNEGSKA (reference sequence). With 6 bases removed from V and 1 base from J, the gap between germline ends came to 13 bases. CDR3 length: 13 amino acids. In nucleotides, the CDR3 is TGCAGTGCCTCCAATGAACTATCCTACGAGCAGTACTTC. It encodes CSASNELSYEQYF.

As to this clonotype: The final CDR3 position lacks the conserved phenylalanine or tryptophan, pointing to a likely read error. Because the CDR3's place on the DNA is in doubt, the DNA is left out and the CDR3 is given as listed by TCRdb. The chain uses TRBV2 and TRBJ1-1. Counting both end residues, the CDR3 totals 12 amino acids. Germline V CDR1 and CDR2: SNHLY, FYNNEI. The CDR3 reads CASSEFRALTRI.

CDR3 sequence (DNA): TGTGCCAGTAGTGAGTCGGGAATCTCGGCCCTGAATAATTCACCCCTCCACTTT. Its protein product is CASSESGISALNNSPLHF. The chain uses TRBV19 and TRBJ1-6; D is unclear. The CDR3 extends over 18 amino acids. Germline CDR1 reads LNHDA; CDR2 reads SQIVND (reference sequence). Between the trimmed V and J ends, which lost 5 bases and 5 bases, there was a span of 22 bases.

A note on this clonotype: One end of the junction varies from germline; a read error may be responsible. The chain couples TRBV5-1 to TRBJ2-4, with D possibly TRBD1 on 5 matching bases. Per the germline V gene, CDR1 is SGHRS and CDR2 is YFSETQ. The CDR3 extends over 14 amino acids. CDR3 bases: TGCGCCAGCTACGACAGTTCTAGAAAAAACATTCAGAACTTC. Protein sequence: CASYDSSRKNIQNF.

As concerns this clonotype: An end of the junction differs from the germline gene, which may be a read error. The chain links TRBV10-3 to TRBJ1-2; D uncertain. CDR1 and CDR2 (germline): ENHRY, SYGVKD. CDR3 size: 13 residues. The CDR3 here is CASSPGDVYGYTF. CDR3 coding DNA: TGTGCCAGCAGTCCAGGAGACGTTTATGGCTACACCTTC.

There are many counts of this clonotype. This rearrangement joins TRBV24-1 to TRBJ1-2; no clear D. The V gene lost 3 bases and the J gene lost 9 bases, with 10 bases spanning the gap. This CDR3 region has 12 residues. Germline V gene sequence: CDR1 KGHDR, CDR2 SFDVKD. CDR3 amino acids: CATSDISLSYTF. The CDR3 DNA reads TGTGCCACCAGTGATATAAGCCTTAGCTACACCTTC.

The chain combines TRBV9 with TRBJ1-6; 10 bases are shared with TRBD1. This CDR3 is built from 15 residues. The junction had 12 bases not matched to a gene; V was cut back by 4 bases and J by 14 bases. The germline CDR1 and CDR2 sequences are SGDLS and YYNGEE. Written as DNA, the CDR3 is TGTGCCAGCAGCCCAGGGACAGGGGATGCCGGATCCCTCCACTTT. Translation gives CASSPGTGDAGSLHF.

V and J are TRBV5-4 and TRBJ1-1, with D uncertain. The CDR3 has 13 amino acids. V was trimmed by 6 bases and J by 4 bases, leaving 13 bases between them. The germline gives CDR1 SGHNT, CDR2 YYREEE (reference sequence). The CDR3 reads CASIFWLGTEAFF. The CDR3, as DNA: TGTGCCAGCATCTTCTGGTTGGGCACTGAAGCTTTCTTT.

This clonotype was observed a handful of times. The chain combines TRBV7-2 with TRBJ1-3; 7 bases line up with TRBD1. The V gene end was trimmed by 5 bases and the J gene end by 2 bases; junction bases not matched to a gene: 6. Germline V gene data show CDR1 as SGHTA and CDR2 as FQGNSA. The CDR3 sequence is 15 residues long. The CDR3 loop is CASSPRGTAGNTIYF. CDR3 sequence (DNA): TGTGCCAGCAGCCCCCGGGGGACAGCTGGAAACACCATATATTTT.

This rearrangement joins TRBV10-3 to TRBJ2-7; 8 bases line up with TRBD2. With 4 bases clipped from V and 3 bases from J, the junction kept 11 bases outside the gene matches. The germline CDR1 and CDR2 sequences are ENHRY and SYGVKD. This CDR3 is 16 amino acids long. As DNA, the CDR3 is TGTGCCATCAGTGGCGCCCCTGCGGGGGGCGGCTACGAGCAGTACTTC. It codes for CAISGAPAGGGYEQYF.

In the case of this clonotype: At one end, the junction sequence differs from germline, possibly due to a read error. This chain uses TRBV29-1 with TRBJ1-1, with D uncertain. Per germline, CDR1 SQVTM and CDR2 ANQGSEA. This CDR3 region has 13 residues. CDR3 nucleotide sequence: TGCGGCGTTGATAAAGGGAGAGCGTCTGAAGCTTTCTTT. It specifies CGVDKGRASEAFF.

The chain employs TRBV4-1 and TRBJ1-1; 8 nucleotides align to TRBD1. The germline gives CDR1 MGHRA, CDR2 YSYEKL. The CDR3 length is 14 residues. V lost 5 bases, J lost 6 bases, and 8 bases stayed unmatched. For the CDR3, the DNA is TGCGCCAGCAGCGCCCGACAGGGGTTGGCTGAAGCTTTCTTT. Translated: CASSARQGLAEAFF.

The chain couples TRBV6-6 to TRBJ1-3; tentative D call: TRBD1 (6 bases). With 8 bases removed from V and 0 bases from J, the gap between germline ends came to 17 bases. The CDR3 is 16 amino acids. Germline CDR1 MNHNY, CDR2 SVGAGI (reference sequence). The CDR3 loop is CASYRGRGSSGNTIYF. The CDR3 nucleotides are TGTGCCAGCTATAGGGGCAGGGGAAGCTCTGGAAACACCATATATTTT.

About this clonotype itself: The junction and the germline gene differ at one end; a read error may be behind it. The genes are TRBV5-1 and TRBJ2-7, with a weak D call TRBD2 (6 bases). Germline lookup yields CDR1 SGHRS and CDR2 YFSETQ. This CDR3 comprises 15 residues. This CDR3 is CASSSAPRESGEQYF. The CDR3 region has the DNA TGTGCCAGCAGCTCAGCCCCCCGGGAGTCGGGCGAGCAGTACTTC.

In the case of this clonotype: The junction departs from the called germline gene at one end, perhaps through a read error. V and J are TRBV7-2 and TRBJ1-5; possibly TRBD1 for D (5 bases). Germline V CDR1 and CDR2: SGHTA, FQGNSA. The CDR3 extends over 15 amino acids. CDR3: CASSLGGTAHQLQHF. The CDR3, as DNA: TGTGCCAGCAGCTTAGGCGGGACGGCCCATCAGCTCCAGCATTTT.

Concerning this clonotype itself: Likely a read error: the CDR3 ends without its conserved phenylalanine or tryptophan. No DNA is shown, since the ends of the CDR3 on it are uncertain; the CDR3 is the one TCRdb lists. The chain employs TRBV25-1 and TRBJ2-5. The germline V gene encodes CDR1 MGHDK and CDR2 SYGVNS. From its first to its last residue, the CDR3 has 14 amino acids. The CDR3 loop is CASRWSGYGYTFGS.

This clonotype was recorded a few times. V gene TRBV25-1 combines with J gene TRBJ2-7, with D possibly TRBD1 on 6 matching bases. Trimming stripped 6 bases from V and 6 bases from J, with 15 bases between. Germline V gene lookup returns CDR1 MGHDK and CDR2 SYGVNS. The CDR3 covers 13 residues. Written as DNA, the CDR3 is TGTGCCAGCAGCCGCCCCCCAGGGGCCGAGCAGTACTTC. It encodes CASSRPPGAEQYF.